Only a few counts were recorded for the clone carrying this T cell receptor beta chain. Its specificity is not known. Germline CDR1 reads MNHNS; CDR2 reads SASEGT. V dropped 6 bases and J dropped 1 base, with 12 bases sitting between them. The CDR3 is 14 amino acids. Once obtained from cultured CD4+ T cells, the DNA was sequenced using the Oncomine TCR Beta short-read assay. Each CDR3 protein gets one entry after TCRdb re-called the PCR reads with MiXCR. The sample lists 9,500 to 15,000 distinct CDR3 sequences; about 31% were seen once. Treatment reported: roughly 10-day PBMC culture with coronavirus spike peptide pools or control peptides (ViraFEST assay). The data were taken from a study of vaccination and CD4 T cells after COVID-19.

The sequence derives from a human donor with COVID-19. The chain links TRBV6-1 to TRBJ1-1; D possibly corresponds to TRBD1 (6 bases). The sequenced sample consisted of cultured CD4+ T cells from blood. This CDR3 reads CASSQRTANTEAFF. The CDR3 nucleotides are TGTGCCAGCAGCCAAAGGACAGCGAACACTGAAGCTTTCTTT.